These T cell receptor beta chains were read from a single sample in a study of blood T cell repertoires in COVID-19. This table comes from immunoSEQ multiplex PCR, and its TCRdb copy is limited to in-frame clones, with some not included. Found here are about 280,000 clones, over 75% of them singletons; the top ten hold about 14%. Sequences were obtained from peripheral blood. These receptors all come from a human donor in a cohort sampled during active COVID-19. The CDR3 runs from the conserved cysteine through the conserved F or W. The D gene is left open where the match is weak. Expanded clones get a size class; other rows say once, few or many, or leave the size out.

v_gene	d_gene	abundance	j_gene	CDR3aa	CDR3nt
TRBV5-1	NA	NA	TRBJ2-3	CASSLGPGAADTQYF	TGCGCCAGCAGCTTAGGGCCGGGAGCGGCAGATACGCAGTATTTT
TRBV15	TRBD1	NA	TRBJ1-1	CATSRWLGQASGPEAFF	TGTGCCACCAGCAGATGGTTGGGACAGGCTAGTGGGCCTGAAGCTTTCTTT
TRBV30	NA	NA	TRBJ2-3	CAWTTGTDTQYF	TGTGCCTGGACTACTGGCACAGATACGCAGTATTTT
TRBV7-2	NA	NA	TRBJ1-3	CASSLGAGVSGNTIYF	TGTGCCAGCAGCTTAGGAGCAGGGGTTAGTGGAAACACCATATATTTT
TRBV4-1	TRBD1	NA	TRBJ1-5	CASSRTGGLPQHF	TGCGCCAGCAGCCGGACAGGGGGCCTTCCCCAGCATTTT
TRBV10-2	NA	NA	TRBJ2-2	CASNEPGRVAGELFF	TGCGCCAGCAACGAGCCCGGGAGAGTGGCCGGGGAGCTGTTTTTT
TRBV6-5	NA	NA	TRBJ1-5	CASAHGGSNQPQHF	TGTGCCAGCGCGCACGGGGGTAGCAATCAGCCCCAGCATTTT
TRBV6-5	NA	NA	TRBJ2-2	CASRQLATGELFF	TGTGCCAGCAGACAGTTGGCCACCGGGGAGCTGTTTTTT
TRBV18	TRBD2	NA	TRBJ2-5	CASSPGREQETQYF	TGTGCCAGCTCACCAGGGAGGGAGCAAGAGACCCAGTACTTC
TRBV5-1	TRBD1	NA	TRBJ1-1	CASSLGTGVGEAFF	TGCGCCAGCAGCTTGGGCACAGGGGTGGGTGAAGCTTTCTTT
TRBV21-1	NA	once	TRBJ1-1	CASTSGRGSDEAFF	TGTGCCAGCACTAGTGGAAGGGGTTCGGATGAAGCTTTCTTT
TRBV5-1	TRBD2	NA	TRBJ2-3	CASSLGAAGVDTQYF	TGCGCCAGCAGCTTGGGGGCGGCGGGAGTTGATACGCAGTATTTT
TRBV7-2	NA	NA	TRBJ2-1	CASSLEGGNYNEQFF	TGTGCCAGCAGCTTAGAAGGAGGGAACTACAATGAGCAGTTCTTC
TRBV9	NA	NA	TRBJ2-3	CASSLGRTDTQYF	TGTGCCAGCAGCTTGGGGAGGACAGATACGCAGTATTTT
TRBV6-5	NA	NA	TRBJ1-4	CASSTTGSPVF	TGTGCCAGCAGCACAACTGGTAGCCCTGTTTTT
TRBV4-2	TRBD1	NA	TRBJ1-2	CASSPGTGTLEGYGYTF	TGTGCCAGCAGCCCCGGGACAGGTACCCTGGAGGGCTATGGCTACACCTTC
TRBV24-1	TRBD2	NA	TRBJ2-1	CATSDGTIREQFF	TGTGCCACCAGTGATGGGACTATCCGTGAGCAGTTCTTC
TRBV7-3	NA	NA	TRBJ2-1	CASSSGTPTYNEQFF	TGTGCCAGCAGCTCCGGGACTCCGACCTACAATGAGCAGTTCTTC
TRBV25-1	NA	NA	TRBJ2-6	CASLTTGSGANVLTF	TGTGCCAGCTTAACAACAGGGTCTGGGGCCAACGTCCTGACTTTC
TRBV18	TRBD1	NA	TRBJ2-3	CASSPRQGNTDTQYF	TGTGCCAGCTCACCAAGACAGGGAAACACAGATACGCAGTATTTT
TRBV28	NA	NA	TRBJ1-2	CASSPGGVGYTF	TGTGCCAGCAGTCCCGGGGGGGTTGGCTACACCTTC
TRBV5-1	TRBD1	few	TRBJ2-3	CASRGTDFTDTQYF	TGCGCCAGCAGAGGGACAGACTTCACAGATACGCAGTATTTT
TRBV28	NA	NA	TRBJ1-2	CASSLDSNYGYTF	TGTGCCAGCAGCCTTGACAGTAACTATGGCTACACCTTC
TRBV19	NA	NA	TRBJ2-3	CASRSAGRPDTQYF	TGTGCCAGTCGCAGCGCGGGACGGCCAGATACGCAGTATTTT